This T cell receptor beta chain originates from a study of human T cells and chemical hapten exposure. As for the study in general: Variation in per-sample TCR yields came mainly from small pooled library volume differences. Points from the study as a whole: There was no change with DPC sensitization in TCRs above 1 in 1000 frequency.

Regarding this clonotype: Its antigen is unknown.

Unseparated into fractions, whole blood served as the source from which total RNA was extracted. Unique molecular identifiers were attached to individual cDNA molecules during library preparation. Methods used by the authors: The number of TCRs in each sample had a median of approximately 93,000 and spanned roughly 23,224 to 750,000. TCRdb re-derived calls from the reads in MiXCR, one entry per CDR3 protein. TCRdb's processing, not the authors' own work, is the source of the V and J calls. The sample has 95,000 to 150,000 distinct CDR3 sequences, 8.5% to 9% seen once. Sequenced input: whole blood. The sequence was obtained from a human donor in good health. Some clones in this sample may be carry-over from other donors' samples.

DNA for the CDR3: TGTGCCAGCAGTTACAGTGGGATTAATGAAAAACTGTTTTTT. It translates to CASSYSGINEKLFF. The chain joins TRBV12-3 or TRBV12-4 to TRBJ1-4; D is unclear. V shed 4 bases and J shed 4 bases, with 10 bases lying between them. The CDR3 is 14 residues long.